These T cell receptor beta chains were read from a single sample in a study of blood T cell repertoires in COVID-19. Sequencing was performed with immunoSEQ multiplex PCR; in TCRdb, only in-frame clones are kept and a portion is missing. The table includes a few hundred thousand clones, less than 90% detected once. Specimen: PBMCs or T cells enriched from blood (not recorded which). These receptors came from a woman between 45 and 65 years old who had recovered from COVID-19. Each CDR3 is given with its conserved first and last residue. Fields, in order: clone size, V gene, J gene, CDR3 protein. Clone size is not always given. Where it is, it says once, few, many or a class for expanded clones.

-	TRBV5-6	TRBJ2-7	CASSSISAAYEQYF
-	TRBV4-3	TRBJ1-3	CASSQGTLTGNTIYF
-	TRBV9	TRBJ2-7	CASSVGTGRDSYEQYF
few	TRBV30	TRBJ1-2	CAWVGGGDSGYTF
-	TRBV20-1	TRBJ2-7	CSAWDFGQYF
-	TRBV5-4	TRBJ2-7	CASSPGLSYEQYF
-	TRBV6-2/TRBV6-3	TRBJ1-4	CASSRTITVEKLFF
-	TRBV13	TRBJ2-1	CASSPGLAGVINEQFF
-	TRBV6-2/TRBV6-3	TRBJ1-5	CASSSHSNRQPQHF
-	TRBV11-3	TRBJ2-1	CASSATVRGTSSYNEQFF
-	TRBV19	TRBJ1-1	CASSALQGKAEAFF
-	TRBV13	TRBJ1-1	CASNKGKTLEAFF
once	TRBV7-2	TRBJ1-1	CASSPITGVTEAFF
-	TRBV14	TRBJ2-2	CASSHLFGADRGAGELFF
-	TRBV30	TRBJ2-2	CAWTAGGRVTGELFF
-	TRBV3-1/TRBV3-2	TRBJ1-5	CASSPQNTGENQPQHF
-	TRBV25-1	TRBJ2-7	CASQLPGTYEQYF
once	TRBV2	TRBJ1-6	CASFVLAANSPLHF
-	TRBV23-1	TRBJ2-5	CASSQSVVRDSQETQYF
-	TRBV11-1	TRBJ2-3	CASSLARTGARTSTDTQYF
-	TRBV2	TRBJ2-2	CASSANPNRVTGELFF
-	TRBV18	TRBJ1-1	CASSHDLGQNTEAFF
-	TRBV23-1	TRBJ1-5	CASSQSMQYNQPQHF
-	TRBV4-2	TRBJ2-2	CASSQEWGQGGSGELFF
-	TRBV4-2	TRBJ1-5	CASSQEAVSSNQPQHF